This TCR beta chain is from a study of glioma-infiltrating T cells after dendritic cell vaccination. Up to about 2 ug genomic DNA was used for TCRB CDR3 amplification. The primer mix had 60 V beta and 13 J beta primers. TCRdb's table, derived via immunoSEQ multiplex PCR, lists solely in-frame clones and lacks some. The data contain about 87,000 clones, about 87% of them singletons. Germline lookup yields CDR1 SEHNR and CDR2 FQNEAQ (reference sequence). The CDR3 spans 13 residues. Trimming shortened V by 5 bases and J by 5 bases, and 12 bases separated the two germline ends. Sequenced material: blood, taken before dendritic cell vaccination. V gene TRBV7-9 combines with J gene TRBJ1-1, with D perhaps TRBD1 (6 bases). The TCR comes from a human donor with glioblastoma. CDR3 sequence: CASSPSTGTEAFF. The CDR3, as DNA: TGTGCCAGCAGCCCTTCCACAGGGACTGAAGCTTTCTTT.